This T cell receptor beta chain emerged from a study of blood T cell repertoires in COVID-19. Across the study: The United States, Italy and Spain were the sources of the acute and convalescent COVID-19 samples.

The CDR3 loop spans 15 amino acids. The V end lost 2 bases, the J end lost 0 bases, and 9 bases lay between the germline ends. CDR1 and CDR2 (germline): SGHNT, YYREEE (reference sequence). Source study methods: Estimation of nucleated cell counts relied on the amplification of reference gene primers. Measured with immunoSEQ multiplex PCR; TCRdb has only the in-frame clones, and not every one. The V and J calls and clone size come from that table; D and trimming were worked out from the DNA. The sample includes fewer than 200,000 clones, approximately 81% of them seen just once. The chain couples TRBV5-4 to TRBJ1-3; unclear D gene. The sequenced material came from peripheral blood. The TCR sequence derives from a human donor with acute or convalescent COVID-19. The donor label of this sample is uncertain. The CDR3 DNA is TGTGCCAGCAGCTTTGACGGGAGCTCTGGAAACACCATATATTTT. This gives the protein CASSFDGSSGNTIYF.